Listed here are 22 T cell receptor beta chains from one sample, sequenced in a study of Graves' ophthalmopathy and Graves' hyperthyroidism. RNA transcripts provided the template for amplifying TCR beta CDR3 regions. The authors performed first-round RT-PCR with HTBI primers and then a second-round multiplex PCR. TCRdb re-called the multiplex PCR reads through MiXCR, storing one row per CDR3 protein. The sample lists about 1.1 million distinct CDR3 sequences, around a third occurring once. Sequenced material: peripheral blood or thyroid tissue (not recorded which). The receptors stem from an adult man with Graves' hyperthyroidism.

The chain joins TRBV4-2 to TRBJ2-7; 9 bases match TRBD2. This CDR3 is built from 18 residues. Losses at the gene ends were 0 bases for V and 0 bases for J; bases not matched to a gene: 9. Germline V CDR1 and CDR2: LGHNA, YNFKEQ. This CDR3 is CASSQDPPGLASSYEQYF. CDR3 DNA: TGTGCCAGCAGCCAAGACCCGCCGGGACTAGCTTCCTCCTACGAGCAGTACTTC.

This clonotype was seen only a few times. V and J are TRBV5-1 and TRBJ2-5; the D gene is possibly TRBD1 (6 bases). The germline V gene has CDR1 SGHRS and CDR2 YFSETQ. Trimming left V 4 bases short and J 0 bases short, with 16 bases between. This CDR3 region has 16 residues. Written as DNA, the CDR3 is TGCGCCAGCAGCCCTACAGGGTACGGGGACCAAGAGACCCAGTACTTC. The encoded protein is CASSPTGYGDQETQYF. The full variable domain, in which reference TRBV5-1 and TRBJ2-5 provide the parts outside the CDR3, is KAGVTQTPRYLIKTRGQQVTLSCSPISGHRSVSWYQQTPGQGLQFLFEYFSETQRNKGNFPGRFSGRQFSNSRSEMNVSTLELGDSALYLCASSPTGYGDQETQYFGPGTRLLVL.

The sample holds many counts of this clonotype. The chain combines TRBV12-3 or TRBV12-4 with TRBJ1-5; a possible D gene is TRBD1 (6 bases). The CDR3 length is 16 residues. V was pared by 6 bases and J by 0 bases, with 15 bases between. Written as DNA, the CDR3 is TGTGCCAGCAGCTCCGGCCGGGACACTAGCAATCAGCCCCAGCATTTT. This translates into CASSSGRDTSNQPQHF.

This clonotype was detected many times. The CDR3 is CASNIAGSSYNSPLHF. In nucleotides, the CDR3 is TGTGCCAGCAACATTGCGGGGAGCTCCTATAATTCACCCCTCCACTTT. V usage is TRBV5-6 and J usage is TRBJ1-6; no reliable D call. This CDR3 is 16 amino acids long. Trimming removed 6 bases from V and 0 bases from J, with 13 bases in between. The germline gives CDR1 SGHDT, CDR2 YYEEEE.

This clonotype occurred a few times. The gene calls are TRBV5-1 and TRBJ2-5; weak D call: TRBD1 (6 bases). This CDR3 has 15 residues. The V gene's germline CDR1 is SGHRS and CDR2 YFSETQ. Trimming removed 4 bases at V and 2 bases at J, with 15 bases between. The CDR3 nucleotides read TGCGCCAGCAGCCGGCTTGGACAGCTTCAAGAGACCCAGTACTTC. It encodes CASSRLGQLQETQYF.

This clonotype occurred many times. The rearrangement uses TRBV29-1 and TRBJ1-1, with 7 bases identical to TRBD1. The J segment lost 0 bases and the V segment lost 8 bases, leaving 6 bases of the junction unmatched. The CDR3 extends over 13 amino acids. The germline V gene encodes CDR1 SQVTM and CDR2 ANQGSEA. CDR3 nucleotide sequence: TGCAGCATGAAGGGGGCTTTGAACACTGAAGCTTTCTTT. It yields the protein CSMKGALNTEAFF.

The chain joins TRBV30 to TRBJ1-2; D gene uncertain. This CDR3 has 12 residues. Germline lookup yields CDR1 GTSNPN and CDR2 SVGIG (reference sequence). The V and J ends lost 7 bases and 3 bases respectively, with 12 bases between them. The CDR3 DNA sequence: TGTGCCTCAAATCGCGACGACTATGGCTACACCTTC. Amino acid sequence: CASNRDDYGYTF.

This clonotype was counted a few times. The chain has TRBV25-1 and TRBJ2-7; TRBD2 agrees at 12 bases. This CDR3 is 17 amino acids long. V was pared by 8 bases and J by 7 bases, with 18 bases of the junction left unmatched. Looked up from germline, CDR1 is MGHDK and CDR2 is SYGVNS. The CDR3 sequence is CASSPVGPSGGVQEQYF. CDR3 nucleotides: TGTGCCAGCTCACCTGTTGGGCCTAGCGGGGGGGTTCAGGAGCAGTACTTC.

This chain connects TRBV6-5 to TRBJ2-7; 7 nucleotides agree with TRBD1. Germline CDR1 MNHEY, CDR2 SVGAGI. The J segment lost 0 bases and the V segment lost 6 bases, leaving 5 bases of the junction unmatched. The CDR3 length is 14 residues. CDR3 sequence: CASRNRGFSYEQYF. The CDR3 region has the DNA TGTGCCAGCAGGAACAGGGGTTTCTCCTACGAGCAGTACTTC.

This clonotype was detected many times. The rearrangement links TRBV2 to TRBJ1-2; D is unclear. The CDR3 contains 16 residues. Germline CDR1 reads SNHLY; CDR2 reads FYNNEI. The V gene lost 0 bases and the J gene lost 3 bases, with 14 bases spanning the gap. DNA for the CDR3: TGTGCCAGCAGTGAAGCCCGAGGCAGGCGATACTATGGCTACACCTTC. Amino acid sequence: CASSEARGRRYYGYTF.

This chain links TRBV20-1 with TRBJ2-7, with TRBD1 matching 8 bases. Germline V gene data show CDR1 as DFQATT and CDR2 as SNEGSKA (reference sequence). V dropped 6 bases and J dropped 2; count of bases not matched to a gene: 9. The CDR3 has 14 amino acids. The CDR3 reads CSAKPGTGTYEQYF. Here the CDR3 DNA reads TGCAGTGCCAAACCGGGGACAGGCACCTACGAGCAGTACTTC.

The chain combines TRBV19 with TRBJ2-2; D remains ambiguous. This CDR3 is built from 9 residues. Germline lookup yields CDR1 LNHDA and CDR2 SQIVND (reference sequence). The germline V and J ends were trimmed by 6 bases and 10 bases, with 3 bases remaining between them. This CDR3 is CASRSELFF. The CDR3 DNA sequence: TGTGCCAGTAGGTCGGAGCTGTTTTTT.

The rearrangement joins TRBV29-1 to TRBJ1-2; tentatively, D is TRBD1 (6 bases). Germline CDR1 reads SQVTM; CDR2 reads ANQGSEA. The V end was cut by 8 bases, the J end by 3 bases, with 13 bases between. This CDR3 comprises 12 residues. The CDR3 loop reads CSLPGAYYGYTF. In nucleotides, the CDR3 is TGCAGCTTACCAGGGGCCTACTATGGCTACACCTTC.

The chain recombines TRBV9 with TRBJ2-5, with no clear D. Germline V gives CDR1 SGDLS, CDR2 YYNGEE. This CDR3 contains 16 residues. V shed 0 bases and J shed 2 bases, with 14 bases lying between them. This CDR3 is CASSVGSDLRQETQYF. The CDR3 nucleotides are TGTGCCAGCAGCGTAGGGTCCGACTTGCGACAAGAGACCCAGTACTTC.

V usage is TRBV15 and J usage is TRBJ2-2; perhaps TRBD1 as D (5 bases). Germline V CDR1 and CDR2: LNHNV, YYDKDF (reference sequence). The CDR3 runs 15 residues. With 2 bases removed from V and 6 bases from J, the gap between germline ends came to 13 bases. The CDR3 sequence is CATSRIQGEAGELFF. For the CDR3, the DNA is TGTGCCACCAGCAGAATCCAGGGTGAGGCCGGGGAGCTGTTTTTT.

Ten or more counts support this clonotype. The chain joins TRBV28 to TRBJ1-2, with D unclear. From germline, CDR1 is MDHEN and CDR2 SYDVKM. Trimming removed 6 bases at V and 7 bases at J, with 12 bases between. There are 12 residues in the CDR3. CDR3 coding DNA: TGTGCCAGCAGGACCCAGATTCTTGGCTACACCTTC. It is translated as CASRTQILGYTF.

In DNA, the CDR3 is TGCGCCAGCCAGGGGGACAAGGAAGCTTTCTTT. Encoded protein: CASQGDKEAFF. The V call is TRBV10-1, the J call TRBJ1-1; TRBD1 matches at 7 bases. V dropped 8 bases and J dropped 8; count of bases not matched to a gene: 5. Germline CDR1 WNHNN, CDR2 SYGVQD (reference sequence). The length of the CDR3 is 11 residues.

Points on this clonotype: This may be a read error, as it is one base from a much larger clone. J is TRBJ2-7 and V is TRBV11-2; tentative D call: TRBD1 (6 bases). Germline loops: CDR1 SGHAT, CDR2 FQNNGV. CDR3 size: 14 residues. The CDR3 coding sequence is TGTGCCAGCAGCCAAACGGGACACTCCTACGAGCAGCACTTC. Its translation: CASSQTGHSYEQHF.

The gene calls are TRBV9 and TRBJ1-2, with 10 bases lining up with TRBD1. Germline CDR1 reads SGDLS; CDR2 reads YYNGEE. V shed 3 bases, J shed 8 bases, and the junction held 10 bases outside the gene matches. This CDR3 region has 15 residues. CDR3 DNA sequence: TGTGCCAGCAGCGGATCCGGGACAGGGGTGTTCGGCTACACCTTC. Amino acids: CASSGSGTGVFGYTF.

V gene TRBV7-9 combines with J gene TRBJ1-2; 9 bases fit TRBD1. CDR1 SEHNR and CDR2 FQNEAQ come from the germline V gene (reference sequence). The CDR3 is 15 residues long. Trimming took 5 bases from V and 7 from J; bases not matched to a gene: 11. CDR3 nucleotide sequence: TGTGCCAGCAGCCCAAGACAGGGGGGGGCACGTGGCTACACCTTC. Protein: CASSPRQGGARGYTF. The whole variable domain, filled in from reference TRBV7-9 and TRBJ1-2, reads DTGVSQNPRHKITKRGQNVTFRCDPISEHNRLYWYRQTLGQGPEFLTYFQNEAQLEKSRLLSDRFSAERPKGSFSTLEIQRTEQGDSAMYLCASSPRQGGARGYTFGSGTRLTVV.

Ten or more counts support this clonotype. The J gene is TRBJ1-2, the V gene TRBV14; tentatively, D is TRBD1 (5 bases). The V gene's germline CDR1 is SGHDN and CDR2 FVKESK. This CDR3 has 13 residues. Trimming pared 6 bases from V and 3 bases from J, leaving 11 bases between. The CDR3 DNA sequence: TGTGCCAGCAGTCCCGGGACGTACTATGGCTACACCTTC. Translated: CASSPGTYYGYTF.

This clonotype was counted ten times or more. The CDR3 reads CASSLGQGRTGELFF. The CDR3 nucleotides are TGTGCCAGCAGCTTAGGGCAGGGTAGGACCGGGGAGCTGTTTTTT. The V call is TRBV7-9, the J call TRBJ2-2; D is possibly TRBD1 (5 bases). CDR1 and CDR2 from the germline V gene are SEHNR and FQNEAQ (reference sequence). The CDR3 is 15 residues long. Trimming shortened V by 1 base and J by 5 bases, and 11 bases separated the two germline ends.